The source of this T cell receptor beta chain is a study of radiotherapy plus CTLA-4 blockade in lung cancer. Study-level background: Objective responses were seen in around 17% of patients, disease control in around 31%. Findings and limits, study-wide: Blood TCR clones of tumor origin expanded after radiotherapy plus ipilimumab.

Of note for this clone: Its antigen is undetermined.

V shed 1 base and J shed 3 bases, with 4 bases lying between them. The CDR3 consists of 13 residues. CDR1 LGHNA and CDR2 YSLEER come from the germline V gene. Focal radiation and CTLA-4 blockade (ipilimumab) were tested in chemo-refractory metastatic non-small-cell lung cancer patients. Profiling relied on immunoSEQ multiplex PCR, and the TCRdb table lists in-frame clones only, not all of them. The sample comprises tens of thousands of clones, approximately 86% of which are singletons, and over 15% rests with the top ten. The origin of this receptor is a human donor with non-small cell lung cancer that progressed on radiotherapy plus ipilimumab. This sample comprised peripheral blood, obtained from a patient treated with radiotherapy plus ipilimumab. This chain joins TRBV4-3 and TRBJ2-1; D gene unclear. This CDR3 is CASSQAVYNEQFF. In DNA form, the CDR3 reads TGCGCCAGCAGCCAAGCGGTCTACAATGAGCAGTTCTTC.